A selection of T cell receptor beta chains follows, all from one sample in a study of monozygotic twins with inflammatory bowel disease. TCRdb reprocessed the 5' RACE reads; each CDR3 protein has one entry and no DNA is given. This repertoire includes approximately 400,000 distinct CDR3 sequences. Material for sequencing was blood. The receptor source for this set is a human donor with ulcerative colitis or Crohn's disease, or a healthy co-twin of an affected twin (not recorded which). The CDR3 runs from the conserved cysteine through the conserved F or W. Each record gives: J gene, V gene, CDR3 protein.

J gene: TRBJ1-1; V gene: TRBV4-3; CDR3 protein: CASSLTDRMNTEAFF
J gene: TRBJ2-7; V gene: TRBV7-3; CDR3 protein: CASSLTNGRSYEQYF
J gene: TRBJ1-1; V gene: TRBV11-2; CDR3 protein: CASSFLRKNTEAFF
J gene: TRBJ1-1; V gene: TRBV2; CDR3 protein: CASKRLGLTGTEAFF
J gene: TRBJ1-5; V gene: TRBV12-3/TRBV12-4; CDR3 protein: CASSFGQMQSQPQHF
J gene: TRBJ2-7; V gene: TRBV9; CDR3 protein: CASSLGFEWGEQYF
J gene: TRBJ2-1; V gene: TRBV27; CDR3 protein: CASSPYRGTYNEQFF
J gene: TRBJ1-2; V gene: TRBV6-5; CDR3 protein: CASSYSRTSMRDSYTF
J gene: TRBJ2-5; V gene: TRBV10-3; CDR3 protein: CATKKSPTQETQYF
J gene: TRBJ1-2; V gene: TRBV5-1; CDR3 protein: CASSLEGNYGYTF
J gene: TRBJ2-3; V gene: TRBV6-1; CDR3 protein: CASSSSGGAALKQYF
J gene: TRBJ2-7; V gene: TRBV6-6; CDR3 protein: CASSPTGGQDLSSF
J gene: TRBJ1-2; V gene: TRBV6-5; CDR3 protein: CASSWGYGYTF
J gene: TRBJ1-1; V gene: TRBV5-4; CDR3 protein: CASSFPRQGGDTEAFF
J gene: TRBJ1-1; V gene: TRBV27; CDR3 protein: CASSLGIGEGTEAFF
J gene: TRBJ2-2; V gene: TRBV28; CDR3 protein: CAILKGTGITGELFF
J gene: TRBJ2-7; V gene: TRBV7-2; CDR3 protein: CASSYGGQISSYEQYF
J gene: TRBJ2-1; V gene: TRBV29-1; CDR3 protein: CSVELYAVGEEQFF
J gene: TRBJ2-5; V gene: TRBV7-9; CDR3 protein: CASSLAYVETQYF
J gene: TRBJ2-6; V gene: TRBV12-3/TRBV12-4; CDR3 protein: CASSRGKSSGANVLTF
J gene: TRBJ1-1; V gene: TRBV4-1; CDR3 protein: CASSQMGGRTEAFF
J gene: TRBJ2-7; V gene: TRBV7-2; CDR3 protein: CASSLGGTSGTYEQYF
J gene: TRBJ2-1; V gene: TRBV18; CDR3 protein: CASSLEPTYSYNEQFF
J gene: TRBJ2-7; V gene: TRBV5-1; CDR3 protein: CASSSKLSGQTSYEQYF
J gene: TRBJ2-2; V gene: TRBV28; CDR3 protein: CASSFNEDTGELFF
J gene: TRBJ2-3; V gene: TRBV12-3/TRBV12-4; CDR3 protein: CASNLGPMRNTQYF
J gene: TRBJ2-7; V gene: TRBV5-1; CDR3 protein: CASSLGVNSYEQYF
J gene: TRBJ2-1; V gene: TRBV7-3; CDR3 protein: CASSLMNGYNEQFF
J gene: TRBJ2-2; V gene: TRBV7-6; CDR3 protein: CASSLSPSGQAGELFF
J gene: TRBJ2-1; V gene: TRBV6-1; CDR3 protein: CASSPKAGAVPYNEQFF
J gene: TRBJ2-1; V gene: TRBV7-9; CDR3 protein: CASSLGGALSYNEQFF
J gene: TRBJ2-3; V gene: TRBV10-3; CDR3 protein: CAISAKDTQYF
J gene: TRBJ2-3; V gene: TRBV4-1; CDR3 protein: CASSRSGLAGGQGSTDTQYF
J gene: TRBJ1-4; V gene: TRBV14; CDR3 protein: CASSEIRSRATNEKLFF
J gene: TRBJ2-5; V gene: TRBV12-3/TRBV12-4; CDR3 protein: CASSTAPTGPQETQYF
J gene: TRBJ2-7; V gene: TRBV7-2; CDR3 protein: CASSYPLASHDSYEQYF
J gene: TRBJ1-2; V gene: TRBV25-1; CDR3 protein: CASSELSEANYGYTF
J gene: TRBJ2-5; V gene: TRBV20-1; CDR3 protein: CSARMDVDRETQYF
J gene: TRBJ2-5; V gene: TRBV12-3/TRBV12-4; CDR3 protein: CASSPRTTGFATQYF
J gene: TRBJ1-1; V gene: TRBV9; CDR3 protein: CASSGGSWMNTEAFF
J gene: TRBJ1-1; V gene: TRBV6-2/TRBV6-3; CDR3 protein: CASRTTENTEAFF
J gene: TRBJ2-5; V gene: TRBV10-2; CDR3 protein: CASSESVGAQYF
J gene: TRBJ2-3; V gene: TRBV12-3/TRBV12-4; CDR3 protein: CASREGGSTDTQYF
J gene: TRBJ2-1; V gene: TRBV20-1; CDR3 protein: CSARDNGYNEQFF
J gene: TRBJ2-5; V gene: TRBV20-1; CDR3 protein: CSARRTSQETQYF